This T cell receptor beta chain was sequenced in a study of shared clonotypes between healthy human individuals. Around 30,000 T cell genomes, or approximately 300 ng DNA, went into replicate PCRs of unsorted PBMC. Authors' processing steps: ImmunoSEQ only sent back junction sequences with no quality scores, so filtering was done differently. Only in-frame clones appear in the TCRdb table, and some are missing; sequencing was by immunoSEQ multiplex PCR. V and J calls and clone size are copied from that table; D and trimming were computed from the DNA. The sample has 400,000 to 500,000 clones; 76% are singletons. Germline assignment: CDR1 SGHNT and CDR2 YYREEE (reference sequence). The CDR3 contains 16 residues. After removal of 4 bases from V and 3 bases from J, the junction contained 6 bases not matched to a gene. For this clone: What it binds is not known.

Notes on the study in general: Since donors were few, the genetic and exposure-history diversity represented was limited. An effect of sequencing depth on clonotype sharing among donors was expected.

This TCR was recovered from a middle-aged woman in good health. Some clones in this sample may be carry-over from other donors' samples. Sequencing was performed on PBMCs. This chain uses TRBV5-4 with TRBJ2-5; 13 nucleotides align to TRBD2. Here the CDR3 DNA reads TGTGCCAGCAGCGGAGGACTAGCGGGAGCTAAAGAGACCCAGTACTTC. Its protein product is CASSGGLAGAKETQYF.